Listed below are T cell receptor beta chains from one sample, sequenced in a study of T cells in Graves' hyperthyroidism and ophthalmopathy. TCRdb reprocessed the multiplex PCR reads via MiXCR and lists one record per CDR3 protein. This sample carries about 200,000 distinct CDR3 sequences, roughly 18% of them seen once, and the ten largest clones take about two fifths. Sequences were obtained from blood. The receptors were sampled from a man aged 35 to 55 with Graves' hyperthyroidism. Each CDR3 is given with its conserved first and last residue. Each record gives: V gene, J gene, clone size, D gene, CDR3 DNA, CDR3 protein. The D gene is left open where the match is weak. Only part of the rows carry a size: once, few, many, or a class if the clone is expanded.

v_call: TRBV28
j_call: TRBJ2-7
clone_size: -
d_call: -
cdr3_nt: TGTGCCAGCAGTTTGAGGGGGTCCACCTACGAGCAGTACTTC
cdr3_aa: CASSLRGSTYEQYF

v_call: TRBV24-1
j_call: TRBJ2-1
clone_size: few
d_call: -
cdr3_nt: TGTGCCACCAGTGACGGGACCGCTCAGGGGTACAATGAGCAGTTCTTC
cdr3_aa: CATSDGTAQGYNEQFF

v_call: TRBV20-1
j_call: TRBJ2-7
clone_size: many
d_call: -
cdr3_nt: TGCAGTGCTAATCGTCCGGGGCAGGCGAGCGACGAGCAGTACTTC
cdr3_aa: CSANRPGQASDEQYF

v_call: TRBV18
j_call: TRBJ2-7
clone_size: -
d_call: -
cdr3_nt: TGTGCCAGCTCACCCGACAGGACCTACTACGAGCAGTACTTC
cdr3_aa: CASSPDRTYYEQYF

v_call: TRBV30
j_call: TRBJ1-4
clone_size: many
d_call: TRBD1
cdr3_nt: TGTGCCTGGAGTGTGGGGACAGGGGGCGAAAAACTGTTTTTT
cdr3_aa: CAWSVGTGGEKLFF

v_call: TRBV12-3/TRBV12-4
j_call: TRBJ2-2
clone_size: -
d_call: -
cdr3_nt: TGTGCCAGCAGTGAAGGGACCGGGGGCCGGCTGTTTTTT
cdr3_aa: CASSEGTGGRLFF

v_call: TRBV4-2
j_call: TRBJ1-1
clone_size: many
d_call: -
cdr3_nt: TGTGCCAGCAGCCAAGGTGTCCGGGGGACTGAAGCTTTCTTT
cdr3_aa: CASSQGVRGTEAFF

v_call: TRBV20-1
j_call: TRBJ2-7
clone_size: many
d_call: -
cdr3_nt: TGCAGTGCTAGAGAAGGCTCGAGCTTTTCCGAGCAGTACTTC
cdr3_aa: CSAREGSSFSEQYF

v_call: TRBV7-2
j_call: TRBJ2-7
clone_size: -
d_call: TRBD1
cdr3_nt: TGTGCCAGCAGCTTACTGGGTAGGGGGCGCGACGAGCAGTACTTC
cdr3_aa: CASSLLGRGRDEQYF

v_call: TRBV12-3/TRBV12-4
j_call: TRBJ1-1
clone_size: many
d_call: TRBD1
cdr3_nt: TGTGCCAGCAGCACCCATCCGGGACAGGGAGAGAACACTGAAGCTTTCTTT
cdr3_aa: CASSTHPGQGENTEAFF

v_call: TRBV7-8
j_call: TRBJ2-7
clone_size: many
d_call: -
cdr3_nt: TGTGCCAGCAGCTTATTTCCCCGGGGTAGCTCCTACGAGCAGTACTTC
cdr3_aa: CASSLFPRGSSYEQYF

v_call: TRBV24-1
j_call: TRBJ2-1
clone_size: few
d_call: TRBD2
cdr3_nt: TGTGCCACCAGTGATACGGGGGGGGGATTACGCAATGAGCAGTTCTTC
cdr3_aa: CATSDTGGGLRNEQFF

v_call: TRBV15
j_call: TRBJ2-7
clone_size: many
d_call: TRBD2
cdr3_nt: TGTGCCACCAGGGCCGCGGGGGTCTCCTACGAGCAGTACTTC
cdr3_aa: CATRAAGVSYEQYF

v_call: TRBV20-1
j_call: TRBJ2-2
clone_size: many
d_call: -
cdr3_nt: TGCAGTGCTGCGCGACAGCCCCAGAACACCGGGGAGCTGTTTTTT
cdr3_aa: CSAARQPQNTGELFF

v_call: TRBV30
j_call: TRBJ1-6
clone_size: many
d_call: -
cdr3_nt: TGTGCCTGGCAACAGGGTGGACCCTCACCCCTCCACTTT
cdr3_aa: CAWQQGGPSPLHF

v_call: TRBV5-6
j_call: TRBJ2-3
clone_size: many
d_call: -
cdr3_nt: TGTGCCAGCAGCTATATGGATACGCAGTATTTT
cdr3_aa: CASSYMDTQYF

v_call: TRBV12-3/TRBV12-4
j_call: TRBJ2-1
clone_size: -
d_call: -
cdr3_nt: TGTGCCAGCAGCTTAGGGTGGGATGAGCAGTTCTTC
cdr3_aa: CASSLGWDEQFF

v_call: TRBV2
j_call: TRBJ2-3
clone_size: many
d_call: -
cdr3_nt: TGTGCCAGCAAAGTAGATACGCAGTATTTT
cdr3_aa: CASKVDTQYF

v_call: TRBV30
j_call: TRBJ2-6
clone_size: -
d_call: -
cdr3_nt: TGTGCCTGGACGAGGGACATGTCTGTATCTGGGGCCAACGTCCTGACTTTC
cdr3_aa: CAWTRDMSVSGANVLTF

v_call: TRBV9
j_call: TRBJ1-1
clone_size: many
d_call: -
cdr3_nt: TGTGCCAGCAGCGAAACGGGACATACGAACACTGAAGCTTTCTTT
cdr3_aa: CASSETGHTNTEAFF

v_call: TRBV7-3
j_call: TRBJ2-7
clone_size: many
d_call: -
cdr3_nt: TGTGCCAGCAGCTTCGGGCAGGGCACCTCCTACGAGCAGTACTTC
cdr3_aa: CASSFGQGTSYEQYF

v_call: TRBV14
j_call: TRBJ2-1
clone_size: -
d_call: -
cdr3_nt: TGTGCCAGCAGCCAAGATGACCCCTTAGATTTGCCCTACAATGAGCAGTTCTTC
cdr3_aa: CASSQDDPLDLPYNEQFF

v_call: TRBV7-2
j_call: TRBJ2-5
clone_size: many
d_call: -
cdr3_nt: TGTGCCAGCAGTTCCCGGGGGGAGACCCAGTACTTC
cdr3_aa: CASSSRGETQYF

v_call: TRBV24-1
j_call: TRBJ1-2
clone_size: many
d_call: -
cdr3_nt: TGTGCCACCAGTGATGCAGGGTATGGCTACACCTTC
cdr3_aa: CATSDAGYGYTF

v_call: TRBV5-1
j_call: TRBJ1-1
clone_size: many
d_call: -
cdr3_nt: TGCGCCAGCACCCTAGGGCAGGGTGGAATAAGAGGCACTGAAGCTTTCTTT
cdr3_aa: CASTLGQGGIRGTEAFF

v_call: TRBV5-1
j_call: TRBJ2-1
clone_size: many
d_call: TRBD1
cdr3_nt: TGCGCCAGCAGCTTAGGGGACAGGGGGTACTACAATGAGCAGTTCTTC
cdr3_aa: CASSLGDRGYYNEQFF

v_call: TRBV10-1
j_call: TRBJ1-2
clone_size: -
d_call: TRBD1
cdr3_nt: TGTGCCAGCAGTTACCCGGGGGCAGGGGGCGCCTATGGCTACACCTTC
cdr3_aa: CASSYPGAGGAYGYTF

v_call: TRBV4-1
j_call: TRBJ2-1
clone_size: -
d_call: -
cdr3_nt: TGCGCCAGCAGCCAGGGAGTAGCGCGCGCCTACAATGAGCAGTTCTTC
cdr3_aa: CASSQGVARAYNEQFF

v_call: TRBV6-1
j_call: TRBJ2-3
clone_size: many
d_call: TRBD2
cdr3_nt: TGTGCCAGCACCTTCCTCGGGGGGGGCGTCACAGATACGCAGTATTTT
cdr3_aa: CASTFLGGGVTDTQYF

v_call: TRBV5-8
j_call: TRBJ1-4
clone_size: -
d_call: -
cdr3_nt: TGTGCCAGCAGCATGACCGGGACCGTGGGTGAAAAACTGTTTTTT
cdr3_aa: CASSMTGTVGEKLFF

v_call: TRBV20-1
j_call: TRBJ2-7
clone_size: many
d_call: -
cdr3_nt: TGCAGTGCTAGAGGGGTGACAGGCTACGAGCAGTACTTC
cdr3_aa: CSARGVTGYEQYF

v_call: TRBV6-2/TRBV6-3
j_call: TRBJ1-6
clone_size: many
d_call: -
cdr3_nt: TGTGCCAGCAGTTACTCTGCCGGACGGCAGAGGTCACCCCTCCACTTT
cdr3_aa: CASSYSAGRQRSPLHF

v_call: TRBV6-1
j_call: TRBJ1-1
clone_size: many
d_call: TRBD1
cdr3_nt: TGTGCCAGCAGTCTTCAGGGGGCGGTCGCTGAAGCTTTCTTT
cdr3_aa: CASSLQGAVAEAFF

v_call: TRBV6-5
j_call: TRBJ2-1
clone_size: many
d_call: TRBD2
cdr3_nt: TGTGCCAGCAGTTACGACAAGCGGGGGGGCTCCAATGAGCAGTTCTTC
cdr3_aa: CASSYDKRGGSNEQFF

v_call: TRBV28
j_call: TRBJ2-7
clone_size: many
d_call: TRBD1
cdr3_nt: TGTGCCAGCAAGGGGGCCAGCTACTACGAGCAGTACTTC
cdr3_aa: CASKGASYYEQYF

v_call: TRBV2
j_call: TRBJ2-1
clone_size: many
d_call: -
cdr3_nt: TGTGCCAGCAGTGCGGAGGGGGGGCCTAGTGAGCAGTTCTTC
cdr3_aa: CASSAEGGPSEQFF

v_call: TRBV6-2/TRBV6-3
j_call: TRBJ2-3
clone_size: -
d_call: TRBD1
cdr3_nt: TGTGCCAGCAGTCAACAGGGGCGCACAGATACGCAGTATTTT
cdr3_aa: CASSQQGRTDTQYF

v_call: TRBV29-1
j_call: TRBJ2-7
clone_size: many
d_call: -
cdr3_nt: TGCAGCGTCGGGGTCCGAGGAAGTAACAACTACGAGCAGTACTTC
cdr3_aa: CSVGVRGSNNYEQYF

v_call: TRBV28
j_call: TRBJ1-1
clone_size: many
d_call: TRBD1
cdr3_nt: TGTGCCAGCAGTTTAGGGGGACAGGTTAACACTGAAGCTTTCTTT
cdr3_aa: CASSLGGQVNTEAFF

v_call: TRBV18
j_call: TRBJ2-3
clone_size: many
d_call: TRBD1
cdr3_nt: TGTGCCAGCTCACACAAACAGGGGGCGATTCGCATAGATACGCAGTATTTT
cdr3_aa: CASSHKQGAIRIDTQYF

v_call: TRBV20-1
j_call: TRBJ2-3
clone_size: many
d_call: TRBD2
cdr3_nt: TGCAGTGCTGGAATTAGCGGGGGAGCTAGCACAGATACGCAGTATTTT
cdr3_aa: CSAGISGGASTDTQYF